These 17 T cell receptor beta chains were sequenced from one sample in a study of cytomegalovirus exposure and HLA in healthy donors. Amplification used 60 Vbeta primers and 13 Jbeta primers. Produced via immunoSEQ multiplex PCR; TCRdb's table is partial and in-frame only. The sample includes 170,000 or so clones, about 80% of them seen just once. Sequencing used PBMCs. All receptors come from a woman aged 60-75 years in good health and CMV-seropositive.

The CDR3 protein is CASSPPHAGAADEQYF. The CDR3 coding sequence is TGTGCCAGCAGCCCACCACATGCAGGGGCAGCGGACGAGCAGTACTTC. The gene calls are TRBV28 and TRBJ2-7; possibly TRBD1 for D (6 bases). Germline CDR1 MDHEN, CDR2 SYDVKM. This CDR3 is 16 amino acids long. The ends were cut back, 6 bases at V and 5 bases at J, with 23 bases in the middle.

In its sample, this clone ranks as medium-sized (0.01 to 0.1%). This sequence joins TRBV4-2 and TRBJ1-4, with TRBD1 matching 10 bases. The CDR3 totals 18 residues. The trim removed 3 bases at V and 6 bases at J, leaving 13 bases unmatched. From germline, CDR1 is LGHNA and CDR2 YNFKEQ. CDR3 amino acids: CASSQEERTGTGDEKLFF. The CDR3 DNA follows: TGTGCCAGCAGCCAGGAAGAACGGACCGGGACAGGGGATGAAAAACTGTTTTTT.

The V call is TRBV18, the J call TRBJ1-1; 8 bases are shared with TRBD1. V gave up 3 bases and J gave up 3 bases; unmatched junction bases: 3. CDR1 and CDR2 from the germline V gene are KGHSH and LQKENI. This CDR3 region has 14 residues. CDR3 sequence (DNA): TGTGCCAGCTCACCCGGGACAGGCTACACTGAAGCTTTCTTT. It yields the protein CASSPGTGYTEAFF. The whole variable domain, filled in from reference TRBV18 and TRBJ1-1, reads NAGVMQNPRHLVRRRGQEARLRCSPMKGHSHVYWYRQLPEEGLKFMVYLQKENIIDESGMPKERFSAEFPKEGPSILRIQQVVRGDSAAYFCASSPGTGYTEAFFGQGTRLTVV.

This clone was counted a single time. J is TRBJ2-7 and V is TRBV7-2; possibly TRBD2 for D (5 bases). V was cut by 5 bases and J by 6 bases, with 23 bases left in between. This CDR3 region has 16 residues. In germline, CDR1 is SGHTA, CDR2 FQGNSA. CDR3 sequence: CASSPTGGRSAGEQYF. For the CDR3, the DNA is TGTGCCAGCAGCCCCACCGGTGGCAGGTCGGCGGGCGAGCAGTACTTC.

The DNA of the CDR3 is TGCGCCAGCAGCCAGGATAGCGGGGGGGCGAATGACAGTCAGTACTTC. This translates into CASSQDSGGANDSQYF. This chain connects TRBV4-1 to TRBJ2-4; 11 nucleotides match TRBD2. V was clipped by 3 bases and J by 12 bases; unmatched bases: 13. Looked up from germline, CDR1 is MGHRA and CDR2 is YSYEKL. The CDR3 has 16 amino acids.

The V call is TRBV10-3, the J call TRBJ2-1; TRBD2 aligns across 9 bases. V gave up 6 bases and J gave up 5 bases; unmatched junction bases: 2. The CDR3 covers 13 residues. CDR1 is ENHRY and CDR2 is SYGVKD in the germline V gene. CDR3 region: CAIRTSGDNEQFF. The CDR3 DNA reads TGTGCCATCAGGACTAGCGGCGACAATGAGCAGTTCTTC.

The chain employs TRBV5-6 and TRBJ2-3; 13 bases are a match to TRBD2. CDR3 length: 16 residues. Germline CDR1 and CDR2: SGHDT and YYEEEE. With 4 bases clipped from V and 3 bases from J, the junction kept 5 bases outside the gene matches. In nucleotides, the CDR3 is TGTGCCAGCAGCATCCGACTAGCGGGGGGTACAGATACGCAGTATTTT. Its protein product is CASSIRLAGGTDTQYF.

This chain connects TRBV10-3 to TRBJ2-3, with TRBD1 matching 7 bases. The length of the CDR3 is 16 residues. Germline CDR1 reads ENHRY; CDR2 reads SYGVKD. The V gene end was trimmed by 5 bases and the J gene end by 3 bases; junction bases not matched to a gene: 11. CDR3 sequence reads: CAISKGDSRGTDTQYF. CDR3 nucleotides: TGTGCCATCAGTAAGGGGGATAGCAGGGGGACAGATACGCAGTATTTT.

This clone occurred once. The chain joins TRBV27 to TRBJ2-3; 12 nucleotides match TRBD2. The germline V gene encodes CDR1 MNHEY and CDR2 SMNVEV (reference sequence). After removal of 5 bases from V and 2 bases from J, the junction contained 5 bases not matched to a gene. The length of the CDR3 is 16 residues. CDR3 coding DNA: TGTGCCAGCAGTCCTAGCGGGGGGGTTTTCACAGATACGCAGTATTTT. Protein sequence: CASSPSGGVFTDTQYF.

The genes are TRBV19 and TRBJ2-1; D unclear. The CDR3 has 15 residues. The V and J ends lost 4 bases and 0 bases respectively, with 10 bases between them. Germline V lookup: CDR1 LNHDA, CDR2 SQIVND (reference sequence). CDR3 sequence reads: CASSRQVNSYNEQFF. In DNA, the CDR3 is TGTGCCAGTAGTAGGCAGGTTAACTCCTACAATGAGCAGTTCTTC.

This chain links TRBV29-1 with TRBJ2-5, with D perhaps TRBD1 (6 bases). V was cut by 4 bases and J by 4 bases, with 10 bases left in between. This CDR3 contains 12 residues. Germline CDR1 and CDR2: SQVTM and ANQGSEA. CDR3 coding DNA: TGCAGCGTTGCCACAGGGTTAGAGACCCAGTACTTC. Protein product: CSVATGLETQYF.

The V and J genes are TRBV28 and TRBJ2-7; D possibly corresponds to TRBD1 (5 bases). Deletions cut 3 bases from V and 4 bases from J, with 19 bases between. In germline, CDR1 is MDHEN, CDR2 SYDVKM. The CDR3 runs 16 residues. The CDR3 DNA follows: TGTGCCAGCAGTTTTGCCACCTCCCAGGGTCCGTACGAGCAGTACTTC. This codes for CASSFATSQGPYEQYF.

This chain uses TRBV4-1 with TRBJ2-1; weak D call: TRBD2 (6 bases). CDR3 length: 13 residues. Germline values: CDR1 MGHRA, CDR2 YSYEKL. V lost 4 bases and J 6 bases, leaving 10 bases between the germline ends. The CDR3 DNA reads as TGCGCCAGCAGCCCCCTGGGGGGCAATGAGCAGTTCTTC. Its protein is CASSPLGGNEQFF.

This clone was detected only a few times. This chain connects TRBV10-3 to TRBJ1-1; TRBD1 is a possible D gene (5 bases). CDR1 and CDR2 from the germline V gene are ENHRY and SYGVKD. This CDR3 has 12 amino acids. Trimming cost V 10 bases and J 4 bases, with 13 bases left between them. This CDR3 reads CATGYDSTEAFF. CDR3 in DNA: TGTGCCACCGGGTACGACAGCACTGAAGCTTTCTTT.

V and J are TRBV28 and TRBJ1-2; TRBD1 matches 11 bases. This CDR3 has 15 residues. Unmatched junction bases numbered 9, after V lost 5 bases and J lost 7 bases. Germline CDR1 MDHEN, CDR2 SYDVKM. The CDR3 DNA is TGTGCCAGCAGTGAGGTGGGACAGGGGGATATTGGCTACACCTTC. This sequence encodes CASSEVGQGDIGYTF.

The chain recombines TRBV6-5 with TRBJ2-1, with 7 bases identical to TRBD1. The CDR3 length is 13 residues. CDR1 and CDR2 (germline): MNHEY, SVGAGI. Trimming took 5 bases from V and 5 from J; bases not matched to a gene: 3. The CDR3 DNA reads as TGTGCCAGCAGTAGTACAGGGGACAATGAGCAGTTCTTC. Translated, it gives CASSSTGDNEQFF.

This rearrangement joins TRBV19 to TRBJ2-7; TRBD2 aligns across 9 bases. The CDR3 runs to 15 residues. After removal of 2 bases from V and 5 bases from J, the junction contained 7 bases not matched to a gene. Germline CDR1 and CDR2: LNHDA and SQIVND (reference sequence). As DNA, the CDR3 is TGTGCCAGTAGTATAATCGCGGGAGGGCGCGACGAGCAGTACTTC. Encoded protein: CASSIIAGGRDEQYF.